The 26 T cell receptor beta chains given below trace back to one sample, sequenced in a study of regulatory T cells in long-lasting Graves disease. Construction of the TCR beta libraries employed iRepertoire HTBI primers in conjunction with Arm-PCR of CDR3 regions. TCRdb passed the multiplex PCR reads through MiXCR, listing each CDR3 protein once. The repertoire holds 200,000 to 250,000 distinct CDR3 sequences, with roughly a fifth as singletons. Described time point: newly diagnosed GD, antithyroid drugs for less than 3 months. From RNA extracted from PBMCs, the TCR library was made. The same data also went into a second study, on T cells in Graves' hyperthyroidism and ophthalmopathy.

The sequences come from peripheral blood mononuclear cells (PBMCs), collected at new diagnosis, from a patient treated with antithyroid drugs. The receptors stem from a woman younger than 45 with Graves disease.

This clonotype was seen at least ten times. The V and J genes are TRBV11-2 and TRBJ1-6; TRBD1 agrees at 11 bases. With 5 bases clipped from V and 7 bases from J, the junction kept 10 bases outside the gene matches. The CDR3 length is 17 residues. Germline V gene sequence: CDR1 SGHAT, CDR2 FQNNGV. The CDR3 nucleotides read TGTGCCAGCAGCACCCGTTCCGGGACAGGGGGGAATTCACCCCTCCACTTT. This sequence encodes CASSTRSGTGGNSPLHF.

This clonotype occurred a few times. The CDR3 bases are TGCAGTGCCAGGACTAGCGGCTCCTACGAGCAGTACTTC. Amino acid sequence: CSARTSGSYEQYF. The chain recombines TRBV20-1 with TRBJ2-7, with 10 bases fitting TRBD2. Per the germline V gene, CDR1 is DFQATT and CDR2 is SNEGSKA (reference sequence). V was pared by 6 bases and J by 0 bases, with 2 bases of the junction left unmatched. This CDR3 is 13 amino acids long.

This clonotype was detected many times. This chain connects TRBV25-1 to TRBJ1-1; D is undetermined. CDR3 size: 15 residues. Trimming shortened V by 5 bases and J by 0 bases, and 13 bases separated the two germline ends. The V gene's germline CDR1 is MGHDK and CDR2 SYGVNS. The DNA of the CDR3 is TGTGCCAGCAGTTCTAAGGTGTCCATGAACACTGAAGCTTTCTTT. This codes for CASSSKVSMNTEAFF.

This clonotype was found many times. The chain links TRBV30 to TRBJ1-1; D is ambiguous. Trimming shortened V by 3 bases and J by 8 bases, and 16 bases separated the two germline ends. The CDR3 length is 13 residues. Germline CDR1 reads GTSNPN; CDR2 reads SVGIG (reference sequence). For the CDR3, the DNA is TGTGCCTGGAGAGAAAGGGCCCTCACGGAAGCTTTCTTT. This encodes CAWRERALTEAFF.

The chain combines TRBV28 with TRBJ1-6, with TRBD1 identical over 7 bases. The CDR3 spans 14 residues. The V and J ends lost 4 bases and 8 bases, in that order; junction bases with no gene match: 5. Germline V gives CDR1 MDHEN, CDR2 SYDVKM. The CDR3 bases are TGTGCCAGCAGTTATCGACAGGGATATTCACCCCTCCACTTT. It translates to CASSYRQGYSPLHF.

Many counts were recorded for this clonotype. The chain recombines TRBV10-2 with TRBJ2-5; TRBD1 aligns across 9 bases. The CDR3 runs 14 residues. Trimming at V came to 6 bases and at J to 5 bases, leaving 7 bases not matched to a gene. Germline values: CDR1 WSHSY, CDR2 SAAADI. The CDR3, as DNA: TGCGCCAGCAGGGACAGGGGAATAGTGGAGACCCAGTACTTC. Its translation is CASRDRGIVETQYF.

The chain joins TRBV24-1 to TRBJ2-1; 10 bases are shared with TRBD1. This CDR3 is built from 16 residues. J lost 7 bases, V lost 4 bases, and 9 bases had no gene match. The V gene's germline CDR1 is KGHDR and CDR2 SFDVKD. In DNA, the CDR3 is TGTGCCACCAGTGACATTGTGGGACAGGGGTCAAATGAGCAGTTCTTC. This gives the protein CATSDIVGQGSNEQFF.

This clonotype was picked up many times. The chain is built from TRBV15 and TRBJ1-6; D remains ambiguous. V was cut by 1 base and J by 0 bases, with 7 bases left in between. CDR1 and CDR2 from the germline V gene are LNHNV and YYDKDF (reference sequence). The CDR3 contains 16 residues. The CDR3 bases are TGTGCCACCAGCAGAGGGGGAAGCTCCTATAATTCACCCCTCCACTTT. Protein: CATSRGGSSYNSPLHF.

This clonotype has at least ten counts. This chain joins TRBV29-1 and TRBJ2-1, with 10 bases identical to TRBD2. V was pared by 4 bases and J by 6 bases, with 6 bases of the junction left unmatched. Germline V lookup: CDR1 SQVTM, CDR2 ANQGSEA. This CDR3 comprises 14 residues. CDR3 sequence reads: CSVGVAGGGNEQFF. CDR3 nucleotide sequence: TGCAGCGTTGGAGTAGCGGGAGGTGGCAATGAGCAGTTCTTC.

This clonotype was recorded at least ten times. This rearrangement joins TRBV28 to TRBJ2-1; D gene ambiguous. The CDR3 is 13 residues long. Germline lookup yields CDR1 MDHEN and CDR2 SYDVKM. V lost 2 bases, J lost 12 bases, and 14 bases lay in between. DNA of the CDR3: TGTGCCAGCAGTTTACCCACTACAATGAGGCAGTTCTTC. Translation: CASSLPTTMRQFF.

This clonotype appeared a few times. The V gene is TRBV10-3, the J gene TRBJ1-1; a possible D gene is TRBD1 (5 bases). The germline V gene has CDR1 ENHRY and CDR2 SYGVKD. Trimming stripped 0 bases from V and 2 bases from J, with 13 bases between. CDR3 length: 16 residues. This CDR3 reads CAISESGGFINTEAFF. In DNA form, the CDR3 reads TGTGCCATCAGTGAGTCTGGGGGGTTCATTAACACTGAAGCTTTCTTT.

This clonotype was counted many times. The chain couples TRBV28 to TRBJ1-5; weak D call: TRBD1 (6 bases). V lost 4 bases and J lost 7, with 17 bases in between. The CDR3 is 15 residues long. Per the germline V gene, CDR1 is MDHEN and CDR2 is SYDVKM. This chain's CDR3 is CASSSRDIVWQPQHF. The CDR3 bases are TGTGCCAGCAGTTCTCGGGACATCGTCTGGCAGCCCCAGCATTTT.

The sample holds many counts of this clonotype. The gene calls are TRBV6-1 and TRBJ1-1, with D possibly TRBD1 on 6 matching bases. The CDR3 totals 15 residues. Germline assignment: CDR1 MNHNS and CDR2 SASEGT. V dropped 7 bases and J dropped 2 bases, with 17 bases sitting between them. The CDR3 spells CASNPGRTVNTEAFF. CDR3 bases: TGTGCCAGCAACCCGGGGAGGACAGTAAACACTGAAGCTTTCTTT.

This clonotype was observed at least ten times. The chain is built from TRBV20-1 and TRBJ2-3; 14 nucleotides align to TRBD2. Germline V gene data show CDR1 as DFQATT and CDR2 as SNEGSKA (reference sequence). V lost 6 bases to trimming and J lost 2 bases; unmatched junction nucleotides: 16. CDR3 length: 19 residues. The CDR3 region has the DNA TGCAGTGCCTCGGACTGGGGACTAGCGGGAGAGTCGGTCACAGATACGCAGTATTTT. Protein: CSASDWGLAGESVTDTQYF.

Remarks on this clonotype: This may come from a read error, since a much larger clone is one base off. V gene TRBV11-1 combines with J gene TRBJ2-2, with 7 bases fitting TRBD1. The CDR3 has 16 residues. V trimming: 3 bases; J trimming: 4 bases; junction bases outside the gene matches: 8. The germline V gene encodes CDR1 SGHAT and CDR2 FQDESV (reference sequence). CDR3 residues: CASSFPRTGGTGELFF. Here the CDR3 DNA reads TGTGCCAGCAGCTTTCCGCGGACAGGAGGCACCGGGGAGCTGTTTTTT.

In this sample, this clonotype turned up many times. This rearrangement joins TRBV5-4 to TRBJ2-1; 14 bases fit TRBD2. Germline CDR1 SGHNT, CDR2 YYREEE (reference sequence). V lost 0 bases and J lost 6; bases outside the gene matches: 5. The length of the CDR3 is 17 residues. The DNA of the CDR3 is TGTGCCAGCAGCTTGGCGACTAGCGGGAGGGCCACCAATGAGCAGTTCTTC. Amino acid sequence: CASSLATSGRATNEQFF.

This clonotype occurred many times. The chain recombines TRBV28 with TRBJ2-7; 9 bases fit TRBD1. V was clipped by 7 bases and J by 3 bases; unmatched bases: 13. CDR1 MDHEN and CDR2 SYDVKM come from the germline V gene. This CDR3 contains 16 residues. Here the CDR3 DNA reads TGTGCCAGCAACCCTGGGCCGGGACAGGGTAACTACGAGCAGTACTTC. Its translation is CASNPGPGQGNYEQYF.

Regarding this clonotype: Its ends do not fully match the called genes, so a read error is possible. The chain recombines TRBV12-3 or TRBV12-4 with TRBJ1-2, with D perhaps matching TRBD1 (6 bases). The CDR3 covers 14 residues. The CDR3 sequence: CASSLGQINYDYTF. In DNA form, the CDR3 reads TGTGCCAGCAGTCTAGGACAGATTAACTATGACTACACCTTC.

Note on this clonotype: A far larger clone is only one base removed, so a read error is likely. The CDR3: CASRSSGRAYEQYF. In DNA form, the CDR3 reads TGTGCCAGCAGGTCTAGCGGGAGGGCCTACGAGCAGTACTTC. The V gene is TRBV12-3 or TRBV12-4, the J gene TRBJ2-7, with TRBD2 matching 12 bases. With 6 bases clipped from V and 2 bases from J, the junction kept 2 bases outside the gene matches. The CDR3 consists of 14 residues.

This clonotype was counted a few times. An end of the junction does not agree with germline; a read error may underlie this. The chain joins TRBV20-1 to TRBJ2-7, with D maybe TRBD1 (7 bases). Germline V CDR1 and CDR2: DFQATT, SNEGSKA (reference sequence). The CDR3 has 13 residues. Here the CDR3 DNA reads TGCAGTGCCGGAGGGACAGCTTACTACGTGCAGTACTTC. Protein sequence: CSAGGTAYYVQYF.

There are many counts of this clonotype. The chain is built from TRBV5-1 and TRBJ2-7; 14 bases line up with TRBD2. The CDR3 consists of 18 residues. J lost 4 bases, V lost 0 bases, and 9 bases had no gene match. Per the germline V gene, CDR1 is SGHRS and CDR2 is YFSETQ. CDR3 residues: CASSLVRLAGGLGYEQYF. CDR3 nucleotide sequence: TGCGCCAGCAGCTTGGTCCGACTAGCGGGAGGGCTTGGATACGAGCAGTACTTC.

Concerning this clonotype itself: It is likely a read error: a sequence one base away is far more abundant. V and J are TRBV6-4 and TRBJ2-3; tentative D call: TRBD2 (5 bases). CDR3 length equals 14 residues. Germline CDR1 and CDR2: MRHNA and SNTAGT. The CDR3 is CASSGGHSTDTQYF. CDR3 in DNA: TGCGCCAGCAGTGGAGGTCATAGCACAGATACGCAGTATTTT.

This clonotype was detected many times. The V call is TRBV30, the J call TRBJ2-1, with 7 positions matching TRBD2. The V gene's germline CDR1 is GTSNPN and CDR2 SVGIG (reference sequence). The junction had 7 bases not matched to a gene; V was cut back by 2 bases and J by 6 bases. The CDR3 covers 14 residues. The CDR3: CAWSSGRAINEQFF. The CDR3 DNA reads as TGTGCCTGGAGTAGTGGGAGGGCCATCAATGAGCAGTTCTTC. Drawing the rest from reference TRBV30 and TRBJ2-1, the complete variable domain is SQTIHQWPATLVQPVGSPLSLECTVEGTSNPNLYWYRQAAGRGLQLLFYSVGIGQISSEVPQNLSASRPQDRQFILSSKKLLLSDSGFYLCAWSSGRAINEQFFGPGTRLTVL.

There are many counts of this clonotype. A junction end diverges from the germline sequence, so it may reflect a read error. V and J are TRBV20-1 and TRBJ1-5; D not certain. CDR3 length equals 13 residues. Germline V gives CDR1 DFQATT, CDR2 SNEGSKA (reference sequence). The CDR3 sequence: CSAREDERQPQHF. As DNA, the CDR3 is TGCAGTGCCAGAGAGGACGAGCGGCAGCCCCAGCATTTT.

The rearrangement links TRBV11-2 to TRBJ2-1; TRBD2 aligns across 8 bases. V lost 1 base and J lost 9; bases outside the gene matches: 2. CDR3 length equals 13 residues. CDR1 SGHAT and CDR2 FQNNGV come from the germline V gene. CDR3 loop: CASSLGAGAEQFF. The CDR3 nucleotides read TGTGCCAGCAGCTTAGGAGCGGGGGCTGAGCAGTTCTTC. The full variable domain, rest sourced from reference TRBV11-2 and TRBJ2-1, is EAGVAQSPRYKIIEKRQSVAFWCNPISGHATLYWYQQILGQGPKLLIQFQNNGVVDDSQLPKDRFSAERLKGVDSTLKIQPAKLEDSAVYLCASSLGAGAEQFFGPGTRLTVL.

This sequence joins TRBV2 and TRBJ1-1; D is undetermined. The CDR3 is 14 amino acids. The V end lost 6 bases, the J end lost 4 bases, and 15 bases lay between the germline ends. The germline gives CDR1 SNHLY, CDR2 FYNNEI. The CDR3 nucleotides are TGTGCCAGCAGAGGACCGAGTCTGGGCACTGAAGCTTTCTTT. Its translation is CASRGPSLGTEAFF.